Included here is one T cell receptor beta chain sequence, with context. This table comes from immunoSEQ multiplex PCR, and its TCRdb copy is limited to in-frame clones, with some not included. The data hold just over 90,000 clones, with about 86% observed a single time. This entry belongs to a study of blood T cell repertoires in COVID-19. The wider study: Whether acute or convalescent, the COVID-19 samples came from the United States, Italy and Spain. In each case, the material was cDNA or gDNA derived from T cells, B-cell-depleted T cells, or PBMCs.

The germline V gene has CDR1 SQVTM and CDR2 ANQGSEA. CDR3 length equals 13 residues. Trimming stripped 8 bases from V and 7 bases from J, with 17 bases between. Sequences were obtained from peripheral blood. The chain combines TRBV29-1 with TRBJ1-4; D gene uncertain. This sequence originates from a woman aged 80 or over with acute or convalescent COVID-19. The CDR3 region has the DNA TGCAGCTCCTCCACCGGGGTGGGTGAAAAACTGTTTTTT. Protein product: CSSSTGVGEKLFF.